The rows below give T cell receptor beta chains drawn from one sample of a study of CXCR3-negative and CXCR3-positive naive CD8 T cells. TCRdb re-called the 5' RACE reads; one entry per CDR3 protein, DNA not given. In total, the table holds about 120,000 distinct CDR3 sequences. Sequencing used naive CXCR3- CD8+ T cells from blood. The receptor source for this set is a human donor in good health. Some clones in this sample may be carry-over from other donors' samples. Both conserved end residues are part of each CDR3.

J	V	CDR3
TRBJ2-3	TRBV7-9	CASSSFGTSTDTQYF
TRBJ1-1	TRBV15	CATSRDFLGSGGTEAFF
TRBJ2-7	TRBV28	CASSWTLGTSYEQYF
TRBJ2-3	TRBV7-6	CASSPESTSGRLSDTQYF
TRBJ2-2	TRBV9	CASSVQRNTGELFF
TRBJ2-5	TRBV12-3/TRBV12-4	CASSPPPPGDQETQYF
TRBJ2-3	TRBV29-1	CSERNYRDTQYF
TRBJ1-2	TRBV19	CASRVAQGANGYTF
TRBJ2-7	TRBV2	CASSGPPWETGSYEQYF
TRBJ1-5	TRBV4-1	CASSQDSNQPQHF
TRBJ2-3	TRBV6-2/TRBV6-3	CASSPGGAGTDTQYF
TRBJ2-3	TRBV15	CATSANRGRTDTQYF
TRBJ1-1	TRBV6-5	CASSYGSPWYTEAFF
TRBJ2-2	TRBV15	CATSTPGQGPGELFF
TRBJ2-3	TRBV7-8	CASSLGTSGNGWGDTQYF